This T cell receptor (beta chain) was captured in a study of blood T cell repertoires in COVID-19 (dated by TCRdb to 2020 to 2021). Context from the whole study: Samples covering the acute and convalescent phases of COVID-19 were provided by collaborators in the United States, Italy and Spain. The prospective study material was composed of cDNA or gDNA derived from T cells, B-cell-depleted T cells, or PBMCs. The dataset comprised deeply sampled blood TCRbeta repertoires from subjects exposed to, actively infected with, or recovered from COVID-19. The repertoires were made available in a free public database intended to serve as a resource for research on the immune response to SARS-CoV-2. Samples were obtained from the ongoing ImmuneRACE study (first 160 participants) and from about 1,300 subjects provided by 6 global collaborators. A de-identified subject ID, COVID-19 status, age in years and sex were almost always included in the sample metadata. Where HLA class I and class II types were available, the types were taken from metadata supplied by the sample provider, not from assay-based typing. What the authors observed across the whole study: The quantity of clinical and demographic metadata differed by source and by participant and was supplied without curation.

TCRbeta CDR3 regions were amplified from genomic DNA using the immunoSEQ Assay, a bias-controlled multiplex PCR. Per the source publication's procedure: Within the assay, amplification of reference gene primers was used to estimate how many nucleated cells each sample contained. To quantify the absolute abundance of each unique TCRbeta CDR3 rearrangement, sequence reads were collapsed and filtered. For each sample, productive Simpson clonality was calculated as the square root of Simpson's diversity index over productive rearrangements. Held by TCRdb, this immuneACCESS table contains in-frame sequences only and omits some clones. Under half of the omission traces to an unresolved V gene where checked; the cause of the rest is unknown. The D gene and trimming were derived from the DNA, and the V and J assignments and clone size from that table. Recorded for this sample are fewer than 15,000 clones; roughly 89% of them occurred a single time. The ten largest make up 32% of the sample.

Whole blood was collected in K2EDTA tubes by collaborating institutions according to the institutions' own protocols. For TCRbeta analysis, collaborators shipped samples as frozen whole blood, isolated PBMCs, or DNA extracted from either of those sample types. Including the terminal cysteine and phenylalanine, the CDR3 comprises 15 residues. Just CDR3 DNA is preserved here, 45 bases in frame from base 1. For CDR1 and CDR2, the germline V gene lists SQVTM and ANQGSEA. A distance of 18 bases separates the germline ends of V and J, which lose 7 bases and 2 bases respectively. Of note for this clone: This receptor's antigen is unknown. No much larger clone is present one base from it, and per-base qualities are unavailable.

The V and J segments used are TRBV29-1 and TRBJ2-1; TRBD2 is a weak D gene call, 6 bases matching. The source material was peripheral blood. This TCR derives from a man between 45 and 60 years old with active COVID-19. The CDR3 in this case is CSAFQTRDPYNEQFF. The DNA sequence is given as TGCAGCGCCTTCCAGACTAGAGATCCCTACAATGAGCAGTTCTTC.